The rows below give T cell receptor beta chains drawn from one sample of a study of metastatic and nonmetastatic thyroid tumors. TCRdb redid the clone calls on the PCR reads using MiXCR. The table includes 21,000 or so clones, roughly 16% detected once. What was sequenced was blood. These receptors were obtained from a female donor with papillary thyroid cancer or a benign thyroid nodule (not recorded which). Some clones in this sample may be carry-over from other donors' samples. The CDR3 runs from the conserved cysteine through the conserved F or W. Fields, in order: clone size, D gene, J gene, V gene, CDR3 protein, CDR3 DNA. The D gene is left open where the match is weak. Clone size appears in some rows only: once, few, many, or a class for an expanded clone.

NA NA TRBJ2-7 TRBV20-1 CSASSYNARRVSEQYF TGCAGTGCTAGCTCGTATAACGCCCGAAGAGTATCCGAGCAGTACTTC
NA NA TRBJ1-2 TRBV18 CASSPERTPNYGYTF TGTGCCAGCTCACCAGAGCGGACCCCGAACTATGGCTACACCTTC
many TRBD1 TRBJ1-2 TRBV28 CATRDRGREGYTF TGTGCCACTAGGGACAGGGGGCGGGAAGGCTACACCTTC
many NA TRBJ2-3 TRBV5-1 CASSLDWISTDTQYF TGCGCCAGCAGCCTGGACTGGATCAGCACAGATACGCAGTATTTT
NA TRBD2 TRBJ2-7 TRBV7-2 CASTRLAGNEQYF TGTGCCAGCACCCGACTAGCGGGTAACGAGCAGTACTTC
many TRBD1 TRBJ1-2 TRBV7-3 CASSSGQGGGYTF TGTGCCAGCAGCTCCGGACAGGGAGGCGGCTACACCTTC
NA TRBD2 TRBJ2-7 TRBV4-1 CASSQVGGRTGEQYF TGCGCCAGCAGCCAAGTGGGCGGGAGAACTGGCGAGCAGTACTTC
many TRBD1 TRBJ1-2 TRBV29-1 CSDWGPRTGPYGYTF TGCAGCGACTGGGGGCCTCGGACAGGGCCCTATGGCTACACCTTC
many NA TRBJ2-5 TRBV7-8 CASSPTSGDQYF TGTGCCAGCAGCCCAACTTCCGGGGACCAGTACTTC
few NA TRBJ2-7 TRBV6-1 CASRGPDYEQYF TGTGCCAGCAGAGGGCCCGACTACGAGCAGTACTTC
many NA TRBJ1-5 TRBV12-3/TRBV12-4 CASIHSRNQPQHF TGTGCCAGCATACACTCTCGCAATCAGCCCCAGCATTTT
many TRBD1 TRBJ1-2 TRBV6-2/TRBV6-3 CASSYDRGKGGYTF TGTGCCAGCAGTTACGACAGGGGAAAGGGCGGCTACACCTTC
NA NA TRBJ1-1 TRBV30 CAWSVGGRMNTEAFF TGTGCCTGGAGTGTAGGGGGAAGGATGAACACTGAAGCTTTCTTT
medium-sized TRBD2 TRBJ2-7 TRBV7-8 CASSLAQNPATSGFYEQYF TGTGCCAGCAGCTTAGCCCAAAACCCGGCGACTAGCGGGTTCTACGAGCAGTACTTC
medium-sized TRBD2 TRBJ2-1 TRBV5-1 CASSLRPSGGRDNEQFF TGCGCCAGCAGCCTACGACCTAGTGGCGGGAGGGACAATGAGCAGTTCTTC
NA NA TRBJ1-2 TRBV6-1 CASSEALGTNYGYTF TGTGCCAGCAGTGAAGCTTTGGGAACTAACTATGGCTACACCTTC
many NA TRBJ2-7 TRBV4-3 CASSQDRTSSYEQYF TGCGCCAGCAGCCAAGATAGAACTAGCTCCTACGAGCAGTACTTC
many NA TRBJ2-7 TRBV3-1 CASSQRPGLKILRYEQYF TGTGCCAGCAGCCAAAGGCCGGGACTCAAGATACTTCGGTACGAGCAGTACTTC
many TRBD1 TRBJ1-2 TRBV3-1 CASSQFTGTGDGYTF TGTGCCAGCAGCCAGTTTACCGGGACAGGGGATGGCTACACCTTC
many NA TRBJ2-7 TRBV6-1 CASSFTLGGTYEQYF TGTGCCAGCAGTTTTACTCTGGGCGGAACCTACGAGCAGTACTTC
many NA TRBJ2-2 TRBV27 CASSFGAGELFF TGTGCCAGCAGTTTTGGCGCCGGGGAGCTGTTTTTT
many NA TRBJ2-2 TRBV10-1 CASEGNTGELFF TGCGCCAGCGAGGGTAACACCGGGGAGCTGTTTTTT
NA NA TRBJ1-1 TRBV5-1 CASSLVQGGSTEAFF TGCGCCAGCAGCTTGGTACAGGGTGGATCCACTGAAGCTTTCTTT
many TRBD2 TRBJ2-7 TRBV28 CASSSLGGTYEQYF TGTGCCAGCAGTTCCCTGGGAGGGACCTACGAGCAGTACTTC
NA NA TRBJ2-3 TRBV5-5 CASSRSVGTDTQYF TGTGCCAGCAGCCGATCTGTGGGGACAGATACGCAGTATTTT
many NA TRBJ2-5 TRBV29-1 CSTPPEYF TGCAGTACCCCTCCAGAGTACTTC
many NA TRBJ2-5 TRBV29-1 CSVDRPRTAQETQYF TGCAGCGTTGATCGGCCTCGGACAGCCCAAGAGACCCAGTACTTC
few TRBD1 TRBJ1-6 TRBV2 CASRVTGGNSPLHF TGTGCCAGCAGAGTTACAGGGGGCAATTCACCCCTCCACTTT
NA NA TRBJ2-1 TRBV20-1 CSAMGLRNNEQFF TGCAGTGCTATGGGCCTCCGAAACAATGAGCAGTTCTTC
many TRBD2 TRBJ2-5 TRBV20-1 CSARDSQREGETQYF TGCAGTGCTAGAGATAGCCAGCGGGAAGGAGAGACCCAGTACTTC
many NA TRBJ2-7 TRBV4-2 CASSQGLSGTFEQYF TGTGCCAGCAGCCAAGGTTTGAGCGGGACATTCGAGCAGTACTTC
few TRBD1 TRBJ2-3 TRBV6-1 CASSRGQGVMNTQYF TGTGCCAGCAGTCGAGGACAGGGGGTAATGAATACGCAGTATTTT
many NA TRBJ2-3 TRBV11-2 CASSLEERGSTDTQYF TGTGCCAGCAGCTTAGAGGAACGCGGGAGCACAGATACGCAGTATTTT
many TRBD2 TRBJ2-7 TRBV20-1 CSARLAGGEQYF TGCAGTGCTAGACTAGCGGGTGGAGAGCAGTACTTC
many NA TRBJ2-5 TRBV30 CAWSLAGIQETQYF TGTGCCTGGAGTCTGGCGGGCATACAAGAGACCCAGTACTTC
many NA TRBJ2-1 TRBV6-5 CASSTRTASNSYNEQFF TGTGCCAGCAGTACACGGACAGCGAGTAACTCCTACAATGAGCAGTTCTTC
many TRBD2 TRBJ2-7 TRBV7-9 CASSLRTGGPVEQYF TGTGCCAGCAGCTTACGAACGGGAGGGCCCGTCGAGCAGTACTTC
many TRBD2 TRBJ2-3 TRBV6-2/TRBV6-3 CASSYSPPRTSGRTDTQYF TGTGCCAGCAGTTACTCCCCACCCAGGACTAGCGGTCGCACAGATACGCAGTATTTT
many NA TRBJ2-3 TRBV5-1 CASSLRSFVASTDTQYF TGCGCCAGCAGCCTACGTTCATTCGTCGCTAGCACAGATACGCAGTATTTT
NA NA TRBJ2-7 TRBV6-1 CASIQPGSWEQYF TGTGCCAGCATTCAACCAGGGTCCTGGGAGCAGTACTTC